These 2 T cell receptor beta chains share one sample of origin, sequenced in a study of regulatory T cells in long-lasting Graves disease. Researchers made TCR beta libraries by using iRepertoire HTBI primers and running Arm-PCR on CDR3 regions. TCRdb reanalysed the multiplex PCR reads using MiXCR and keeps one entry per CDR3 protein. Counted here are hundreds of thousands of distinct CDR3 sequences, roughly 13% occurring once; the ten biggest clones make up roughly 9.7%. Time point indicated: newly diagnosed GD, antithyroid drugs for less than 3 months. Following extraction of RNA from PBMCs, that RNA was used to make the TCR library. A further study also used this sample, focusing on T cells in Graves' hyperthyroidism and ophthalmopathy.

The sequenced sample was peripheral blood mononuclear cells (PBMCs), obtained at new diagnosis, from a patient treated with antithyroid drugs. The receptors were sampled from a man younger than 40 with Graves disease.

This clonotype was detected only a few times. The J gene is TRBJ2-3, the V gene TRBV10-3, with a possible D match to TRBD1 (5 bases). The V end lost 11 bases, the J end lost 1 base, and 19 bases lay between the germline ends. This CDR3 is built from 15 residues. Germline V gives CDR1 ENHRY, CDR2 SYGVKD. CDR3 residues: CASRLATVGTDTQYF. In nucleotides, the CDR3 is TGTGCCTCCAGACTTGCGACAGTAGGCACAGATACGCAGTATTTT.

This clonotype showed up just a few times. The V call is TRBV3-1, the J call TRBJ1-2; possible D gene TRBD1, 5 bases. Germline-derived CDR1 and CDR2 are LGHDT and YNNKEL (reference sequence). This CDR3 spans 14 amino acids. V gave up 5 bases and J gave up 7 bases, with 17 bases separating them. CDR3 nucleotide sequence: TGTGCCAGCAGCTTAGGAGGGGCCGGCCCTGGCTACACCTTC. Protein sequence: CASSLGGAGPGYTF.